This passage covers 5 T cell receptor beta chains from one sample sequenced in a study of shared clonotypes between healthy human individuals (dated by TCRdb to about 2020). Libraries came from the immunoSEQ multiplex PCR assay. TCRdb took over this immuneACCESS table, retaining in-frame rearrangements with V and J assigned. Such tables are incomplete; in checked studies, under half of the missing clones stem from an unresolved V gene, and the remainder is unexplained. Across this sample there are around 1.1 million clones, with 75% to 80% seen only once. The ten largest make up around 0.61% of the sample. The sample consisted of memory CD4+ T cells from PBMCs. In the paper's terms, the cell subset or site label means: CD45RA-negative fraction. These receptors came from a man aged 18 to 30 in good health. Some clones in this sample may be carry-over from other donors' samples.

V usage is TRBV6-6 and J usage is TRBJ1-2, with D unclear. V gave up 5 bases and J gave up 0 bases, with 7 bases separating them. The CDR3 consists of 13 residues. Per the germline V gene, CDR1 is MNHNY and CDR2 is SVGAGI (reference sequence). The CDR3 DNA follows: TGTGCCAGCAGTCCCCGGACTAACTATGGCTACACCTTC. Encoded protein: CASSPRTNYGYTF.

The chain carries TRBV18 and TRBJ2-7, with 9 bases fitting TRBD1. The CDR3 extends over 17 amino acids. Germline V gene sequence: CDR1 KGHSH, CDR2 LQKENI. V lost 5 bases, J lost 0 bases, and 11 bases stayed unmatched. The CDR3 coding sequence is TGTGCCAGCTCAGCAAAGGACAGGGGAAACCCCTCCTACGAGCAGTACTTC. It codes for CASSAKDRGNPSYEQYF. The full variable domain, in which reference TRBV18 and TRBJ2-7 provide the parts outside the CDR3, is NAGVMQNPRHLVRRRGQEARLRCSPMKGHSHVYWYRQLPEEGLKFMVYLQKENIIDESGMPKERFSAEFPKEGPSILRIQQVVRGDSAAYFCASSAKDRGNPSYEQYFGPGTRLTVT.

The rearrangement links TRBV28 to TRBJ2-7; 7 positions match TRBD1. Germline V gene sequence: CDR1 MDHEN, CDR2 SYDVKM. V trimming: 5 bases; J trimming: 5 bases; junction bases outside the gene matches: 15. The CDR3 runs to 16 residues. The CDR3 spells CASSPHLPGGWNEQYF. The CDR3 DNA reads TGTGCCAGCAGTCCCCACCTACCAGGGGGTTGGAACGAGCAGTACTTC.

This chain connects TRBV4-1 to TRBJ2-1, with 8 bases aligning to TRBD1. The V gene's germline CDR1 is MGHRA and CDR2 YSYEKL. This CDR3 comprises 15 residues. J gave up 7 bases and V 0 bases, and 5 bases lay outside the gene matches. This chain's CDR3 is CASSQDTDRGNEQFF. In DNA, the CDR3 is TGCGCCAGCAGCCAAGATACCGACAGGGGTAATGAGCAGTTCTTC.

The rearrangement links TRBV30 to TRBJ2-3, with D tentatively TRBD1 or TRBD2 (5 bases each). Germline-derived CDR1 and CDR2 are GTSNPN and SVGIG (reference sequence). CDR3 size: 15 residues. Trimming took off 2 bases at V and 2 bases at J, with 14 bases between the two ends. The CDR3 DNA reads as TGTGCCTGGAGTCCGGGGCAGGGTTCCACAGATACGCAGTATTTT. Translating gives CAWSPGQGSTDTQYF.